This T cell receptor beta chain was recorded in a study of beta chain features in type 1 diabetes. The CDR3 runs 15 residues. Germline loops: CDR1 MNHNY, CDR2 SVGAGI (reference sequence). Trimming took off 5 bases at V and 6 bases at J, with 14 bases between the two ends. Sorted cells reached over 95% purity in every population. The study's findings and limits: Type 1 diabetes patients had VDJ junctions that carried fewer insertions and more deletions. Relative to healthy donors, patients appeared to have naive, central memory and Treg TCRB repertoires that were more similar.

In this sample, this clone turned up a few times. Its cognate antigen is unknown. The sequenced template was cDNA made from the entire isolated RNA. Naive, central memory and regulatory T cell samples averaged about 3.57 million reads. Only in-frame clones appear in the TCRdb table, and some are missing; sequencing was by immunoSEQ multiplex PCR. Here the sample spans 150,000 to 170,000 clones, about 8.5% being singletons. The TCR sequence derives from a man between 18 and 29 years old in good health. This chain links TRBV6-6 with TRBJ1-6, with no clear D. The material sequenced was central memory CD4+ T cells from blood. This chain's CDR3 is CASSRAPDSNSPLHF. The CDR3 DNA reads TGTGCCAGCAGTCGCGCCCCGGACTCTAATTCACCCCTCCACTTT.